These T cell receptor beta chains were read from a single sample in a study of vaccination and CD4 T cells after COVID-19. TCRdb reanalysed the PCR reads using MiXCR and keeps one entry per CDR3 protein. The sample has around 10,000 distinct CDR3 sequences; less than 65% are singletons. These TCRs are of unknown antigen specificity. The specimen was CD4+ T cells from blood, cultured in vitro. The receptor source for this set is a human donor who had recovered from COVID-19. CDR3s include the opening cysteine and the closing phenylalanine or tryptophan. Each record gives: D gene, V gene, J gene, clone size, CDR3 protein, CDR3 DNA. A D gene is named only where the DNA matches it firmly. The size of a clone is reported for some rows only, either as once, few or many, or as a class for expanded clones.

TRBD1,TRBV6-1,TRBJ1-2,-,CASSGRNRGDGYTF,TGTGCCAGCAGTGGAAGAAACAGGGGCGATGGCTACACCTTC
-,TRBV7-9,TRBJ2-7,few,CASSLDLGLISYEQYF,TGTGCCAGCAGCTTAGATCTGGGGTTAATATCCTACGAGCAGTACTTC
-,TRBV7-8,TRBJ1-2,-,CASSLVAPGSYGYTF,TGTGCCAGCAGCTTAGTGGCACCGGGGTCCTATGGCTACACCTTC
TRBD1,TRBV2,TRBJ2-1,-,CASSRTGGPSSYNEQFF,TGTGCCAGCAGTCGAACAGGGGGTCCTAGCTCCTACAATGAGCAGTTCTTC
-,TRBV6-2/TRBV6-3,TRBJ2-5,-,CASWTWGPRETQYF,TGTGCCAGCTGGACTTGGGGGCCACGGGAGACCCAGTACTTC
TRBD1,TRBV12-3/TRBV12-4,TRBJ1-5,few,CASSLKVTGGQPQHF,TGTGCCAGCAGTTTAAAAGTAACAGGGGGGCAGCCCCAGCATTTT
-,TRBV6-2/TRBV6-3,TRBJ1-1,few,CASSKSVRGTEAFF,TGTGCCAGCAGTAAAAGTGTCAGAGGAACTGAAGCTTTCTTT
-,TRBV7-2,TRBJ2-2,-,CASSLAGNTGELFF,TGTGCCAGCAGCTTAGCGGGGAACACCGGGGAGCTGTTTTTT
TRBD1,TRBV2,TRBJ2-7,few,CASSVVGTGTYEQYF,TGTGCCAGCAGTGTAGTAGGGACAGGGACCTACGAGCAGTACTTC
TRBD1,TRBV6-1,TRBJ2-7,few,CASVTTGSYEQYF,TGTGCCAGCGTAACGACAGGGTCCTACGAGCAGTACTTC
TRBD1,TRBV24-1,TRBJ1-5,-,CATSDRTGASNQPQHF,TGTGCCACCAGTGATAGAACAGGGGCTAGCAATCAGCCCCAGCATTTT
-,TRBV2,TRBJ2-3,-,CASRIRGRTDTQYF,TGTGCCAGCAGGATACGGGGGCGCACAGATACGCAGTATTTT
-,TRBV6-1,TRBJ1-2,once,CASSPRGPSYGYTF,TGTGCCAGCAGTCCCCGGGGACCGAGCTATGGCTACACCTTC
TRBD1,TRBV7-9,TRBJ1-5,-,CASSPQGARDQPQHF,TGTGCCAGCAGCCCACAGGGGGCTCGGGATCAGCCCCAGCATTTT
TRBD1,TRBV6-5,TRBJ1-1,-,CASSTRQGNRNTEAFF,TGTGCCAGCAGTACTCGACAGGGCAATAGGAACACTGAAGCTTTCTTT
TRBD2,TRBV7-2,TRBJ2-5,few,CASSLAGAGGLETQYF,TGTGCCAGCAGCTTAGCGGGAGCGGGGGGCCTCGAGACCCAGTACTTC
-,TRBV7-2,TRBJ1-5,-,CASQNLWGQPQHF,TGTGCCAGCCAAAATCTCTGGGGTCAGCCCCAGCATTTT
TRBD1,TRBV19,TRBJ1-1,-,CASRADGTANTEAFF,TGTGCCAGTAGAGCCGATGGGACAGCTAACACTGAAGCTTTCTTT
-,TRBV5-1,TRBJ2-5,once,CASSFGETQYF,TGCGCCAGCAGCTTCGGGGAGACCCAGTACTTC
-,TRBV7-7,TRBJ1-1,-,CASSSAENTEAFF,TGTGCCAGCAGCTCTGCCGAGAACACTGAAGCTTTCTTT
-,TRBV7-2,TRBJ2-1,-,CASSFRVNEQFF,TGTGCCAGCAGCTTCCGGGTCAATGAGCAGTTCTTC
-,TRBV20-1,TRBJ1-1,few,CSAREDTEAFF,TGCAGTGCTAGAGAAGACACTGAAGCTTTCTTT
TRBD1,TRBV20-1,TRBJ1-2,-,CSAPTGANYGYTF,TGCAGTGCCCCGACAGGGGCCAACTATGGCTACACCTTC
-,TRBV12-3/TRBV12-4,TRBJ2-5,few,CASSFSNRGETQYF,TGTGCCAGCAGTTTTAGCAATCGAGGGGAGACCCAGTACTTC
TRBD2,TRBV7-2,TRBJ2-1,-,CASSPQGVLRGANNEQFF,TGTGCCAGCAGCCCCCAGGGAGTGCTGCGGGGGGCCAACAATGAGCAGTTCTTC
TRBD2,TRBV12-3/TRBV12-4,TRBJ2-1,-,CASTKGGLAGRGQFF,TGTGCCAGCACCAAAGGGGGACTAGCTGGTCGGGGGCAGTTCTTC
TRBD1,TRBV11-2,TRBJ1-2,-,CASSSNRDRGVNYGYTF,TGTGCCAGCAGCTCAAACCGGGACAGGGGCGTTAACTATGGCTACACCTTC
-,TRBV27,TRBJ2-3,once,CASGQSGTLLYTDTQYF,TGTGCCAGCGGGCAGAGCGGTACCCTCCTTTACACAGATACGCAGTATTTT
-,TRBV6-1,TRBJ1-1,few,CATRARGVNTEAFF,TGTGCCACCCGGGCCCGGGGAGTGAACACTGAAGCTTTCTTT
TRBD1,TRBV6-1,TRBJ1-5,-,CASSDLQGAGNQPQHF,TGTGCCAGCAGTGACCTACAGGGGGCTGGCAATCAGCCCCAGCATTTT
-,TRBV12-3/TRBV12-4,TRBJ1-1,once,CASSRGGSFMNTEAFF,TGTGCCTCTTCCCGGGGGGGGTCGTTCATGAACACTGAAGCTTTCTTT
TRBD1,TRBV29-1,TRBJ1-2,few,CSAGTVREGYTF,TGCAGCGCCGGGACAGTCCGGGAAGGCTACACCTTC
-,TRBV28,TRBJ1-1,-,CASSFIMQLMNTEAFF,TGTGCCAGCAGTTTCATCATGCAGCTCATGAACACTGAAGCTTTCTTT
-,TRBV10-2,TRBJ1-1,-,CASSESTGITNTEAFF,TGCGCCAGCAGTGAGTCGACGGGGATAACGAACACTGAAGCTTTCTTT
TRBD1,TRBV7-2,TRBJ1-6,few,CASSAGQYNSPLHF,TGTGCCAGCAGCGCGGGACAGTATAATTCACCCCTCCACTTT
TRBD1,TRBV7-2,TRBJ1-5,few,CASSWDRAQPQHF,TGTGCCAGCAGCTGGGACAGGGCTCAGCCCCAGCATTTT
TRBD1,TRBV6-1,TRBJ2-1,-,CASRPGTGGNEQFF,TGTGCCAGCAGGCCCGGGACAGGTGGCAATGAGCAGTTCTTC
-,TRBV7-9,TRBJ1-2,-,CASSLEIGDSYTF,TGTGCCAGCAGCTTAGAGATCGGCGACAGCTACACCTTC
TRBD1,TRBV24-1,TRBJ1-4,-,CATSDSQGAREKLFF,TGTGCCACCAGCGATTCACAGGGGGCTAGAGAAAAACTGTTTTTT
TRBD1,TRBV7-9,TRBJ2-5,-,CASSRQGRGSRETQYF,TGTGCCAGCAGCCGACAGGGTAGGGGTTCCAGAGAGACCCAGTACTTC
TRBD1,TRBV11-2,TRBJ1-6,-,CASSSRTRDRGTPLHF,TGTGCCAGCAGCTCCAGGACCCGGGACAGGGGGACACCCCTCCACTTT
TRBD2,TRBV20-1,TRBJ2-3,few,CRVGGGLPDTQYF,TGCAGGGTGGGGGGGGGACTCCCAGATACGCAGTATTTT
TRBD2,TRBV7-6,TRBJ2-1,once,CASSLSGGASGEQFF,TGTGCCAGCAGCTTAAGCGGGGGGGCCTCGGGTGAGCAGTTCTTC